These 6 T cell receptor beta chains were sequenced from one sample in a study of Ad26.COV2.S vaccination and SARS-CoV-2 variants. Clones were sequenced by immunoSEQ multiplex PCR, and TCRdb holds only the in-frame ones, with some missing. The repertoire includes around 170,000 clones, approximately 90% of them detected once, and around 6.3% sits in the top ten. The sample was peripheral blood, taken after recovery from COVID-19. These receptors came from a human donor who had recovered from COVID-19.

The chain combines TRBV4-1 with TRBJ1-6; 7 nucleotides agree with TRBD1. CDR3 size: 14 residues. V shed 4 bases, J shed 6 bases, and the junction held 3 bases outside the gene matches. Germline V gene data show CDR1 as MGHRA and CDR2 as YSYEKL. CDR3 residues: CASSRDRANSPLHF. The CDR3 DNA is TGCGCCAGCAGCCGCGACAGGGCTAATTCACCCCTCCACTTT.

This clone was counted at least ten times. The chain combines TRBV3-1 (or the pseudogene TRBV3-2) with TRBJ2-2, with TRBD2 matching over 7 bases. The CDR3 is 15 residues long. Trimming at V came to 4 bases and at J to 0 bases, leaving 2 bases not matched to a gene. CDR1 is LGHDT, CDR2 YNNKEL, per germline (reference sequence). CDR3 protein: CASSRDYPNTGELFF. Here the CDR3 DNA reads TGTGCCAGCAGCCGGGACTACCCGAACACCGGGGAGCTGTTTTTT.

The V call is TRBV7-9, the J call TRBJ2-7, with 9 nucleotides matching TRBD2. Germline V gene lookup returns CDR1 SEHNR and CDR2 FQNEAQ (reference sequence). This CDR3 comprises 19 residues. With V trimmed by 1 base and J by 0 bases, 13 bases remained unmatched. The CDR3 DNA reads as TGTGCCAGCAGCTTAGGAGGCGGGAGGGCTTCCCCTCTCTCCTACGAGCAGTACTTC. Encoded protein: CASSLGGGRASPLSYEQYF.

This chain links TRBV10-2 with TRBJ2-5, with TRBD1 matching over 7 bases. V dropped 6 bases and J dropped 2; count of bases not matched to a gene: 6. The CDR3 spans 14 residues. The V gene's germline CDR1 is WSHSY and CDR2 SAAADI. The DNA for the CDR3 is TGCGCCAGCAGCCGGACAGGAGAGCAAGAGACCCAGTACTTC. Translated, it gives CASSRTGEQETQYF.

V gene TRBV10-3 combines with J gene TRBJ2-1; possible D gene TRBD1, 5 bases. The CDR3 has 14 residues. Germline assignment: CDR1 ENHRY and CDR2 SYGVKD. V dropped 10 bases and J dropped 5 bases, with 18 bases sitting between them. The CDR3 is CATLPDRDNNEQFF. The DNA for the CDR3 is TGTGCCACTCTACCAGACAGAGATAACAATGAGCAGTTCTTC.

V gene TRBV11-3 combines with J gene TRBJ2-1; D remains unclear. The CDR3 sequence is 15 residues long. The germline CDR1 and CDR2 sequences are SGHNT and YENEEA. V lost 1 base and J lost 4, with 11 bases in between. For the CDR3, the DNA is TGTGCCAGCAGCTTAGTGGCTGATGGATACAATGAGCAGTTCTTC. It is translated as CASSLVADGYNEQFF.